The next 27 T cell receptor beta chains were all read from a single sample in a study of post-analysis software for immune sequencing data. The study, taken as a whole, reports: Compared with controls, patients had more of five or six TRBV segments, including TRBV5-6, TRBV5-1 and TRBV20-1.

Antigen specificity for these receptors is unknown. Sequencing libraries made from TCR beta cDNA carried unique molecular identifiers. TCRdb re-derived calls from the PCR reads in MiXCR, one entry per CDR3 protein. The sample holds almost 700,000 distinct CDR3 sequences, 55% to 60% seen once. What was sequenced was blood. These TCRs come from a girl aged 2 to 10 with multiple sclerosis.

This clonotype was picked up one time. The V call is TRBV20-1, the J call TRBJ2-6, with D possibly being TRBD2 (5 bases). The germline V gene has CDR1 DFQATT and CDR2 SNEGSKA (reference sequence). The V end lost 6 bases, the J end lost 1 base, and 13 bases lay between the germline ends. CDR3 length equals 15 residues. CDR3 in DNA: TGCAGTGCGCCGAGGACGGGGTCTGGGGCCAACGTCCTGACTTTC. Protein product: CSAPRTGSGANVLTF.

This chain joins TRBV7-2 and TRBJ2-3; perhaps D is TRBD1 or TRBD2 (6 bases each). Germline CDR1 SGHTA, CDR2 FQGNSA. V was clipped by 7 bases and J by 4 bases, with 18 bases between them. This CDR3 has 15 amino acids. The CDR3 region has the DNA TGTGCCAGCATCCGAACGTGGGGGGCGTCAGATACGCAGTATTTT. It specifies CASIRTWGASDTQYF.

This clonotype has a handful of counts. The CDR3 is CASIGWAEAFF. For the CDR3, the DNA is TGTGCCAGCATCGGTTGGGCTGAAGCTTTCTTT. The chain recombines TRBV2 with TRBJ1-1; D unresolved. This CDR3 has 11 amino acids. Germline V gives CDR1 SNHLY, CDR2 FYNNEI. The V gene lost 7 bases and the J gene lost 6 bases, with 9 bases spanning the gap.

A single count supports this clonotype. The chain uses TRBV27 and TRBJ2-1, with unresolved D. The end of the DNA fits TRBJ2-7 better, so the J call may be wrong. Germline CDR1 is MNHEY and CDR2 is SMNVEV (reference sequence). The CDR3 consists of 13 residues. In DNA form, the CDR3 reads TGTGCCAGCAGTTTATCTCCCTACAATGAGCAGTACTTC. Translation: CASSLSPYNEQYF.

DNA for the CDR3: TGCAGTGCTGCCCGAGGGGGGGGGCATGAGGATGAGCAGTTCTTC. It encodes CSAARGGGHEDEQFF. The chain joins TRBV20-1 to TRBJ2-1; the D gene is possibly TRBD2 (7 bases). This CDR3 has 15 amino acids. Germline V CDR1 and CDR2: DFQATT, SNEGSKA (reference sequence). With 5 bases removed from V and 8 bases from J, the gap between germline ends came to 22 bases.

A few counts support this clonotype. This chain uses TRBV29-1 with TRBJ2-5, with 10 bases matching TRBD1. Matching the DNA end better, TRBJ2-7 makes the J call doubtful. This CDR3 region has 14 residues. Germline CDR1 SQVTM, CDR2 ANQGSEA. CDR3 DNA sequence: TGCAGCGTTAAACCTTCCGGGACAGGGGACGAGCAGTACTTC. This gives the protein CSVKPSGTGDEQYF.

The CDR3 region is CSASRGEETQYF. The DNA for the CDR3 is TGCAGTGCTAGTCGGGGGGAAGAGACCCAGTACTTC. The chain recombines TRBV20-1 with TRBJ2-5; 7 bases map to TRBD2. V lost 3 bases to trimming and J lost 3 bases; unmatched junction nucleotides: 1. Germline CDR1 reads DFQATT; CDR2 reads SNEGSKA (reference sequence). There are 12 residues in the CDR3.

This CDR3 is CTSSVGATEAFF. The DNA for the CDR3 is TGCACAAGTTCGGTTGGGGCCACTGAAGCTTTCTTT. J is TRBJ1-1 and V is TRBV20-1, with a possible D match to TRBD1 (5 bases). The CDR3 is made up of 12 amino acids. Germline assignment: CDR1 DFQATT and CDR2 SNEGSKA (reference sequence).

This clonotype was counted a few times. The V gene is TRBV6-1, the J gene TRBJ1-1, with unresolved D. The CDR3 is 13 amino acids. The germline gives CDR1 MNHNS, CDR2 SASEGT. V lost 5 bases and J 3 bases, leaving 10 bases between the germline ends. The CDR3 region is CASSTQTDTEAFF. The CDR3 nucleotides are TGTGCCAGCAGTACCCAAACGGACACTGAAGCTTTCTTT.

The chain links TRBV12-3 or TRBV12-4 to TRBJ2-7, with 10 nucleotides matching TRBD2. V lost 4 bases to trimming and J lost 2 bases; unmatched junction nucleotides: 14. The CDR3 has 18 residues. CDR3 loop: CASSSLRLAGPGTYEQYF. The DNA for the CDR3 is TGTGCCAGCAGTTCCCTTAGACTAGCGGGCCCGGGCACCTACGAGCAGTACTTC.

The genes are TRBV7-6 and TRBJ1-1; D remains unclear. The length of the CDR3 is 8 residues. Germline V CDR1 and CDR2: SGHVS, FNYEAQ. CDR3 coding DNA: TGTGGCGAGACTGAAGCTTTCTTT. It specifies CGETEAFF.

This clonotype appeared many times. A read error may produce the germline difference seen at one junction end. This chain links TRBV7-3 with TRBJ2-1; D might be TRBD2 (5 bases). This CDR3 has 12 residues. CDR1 and CDR2 from the germline V gene are SGHTA and FQGTGA. The CDR3 DNA follows: TGTGCTAGCAGCTTAACGGGGAATGAGCAGTTCTTC. Translated, it gives CASSLTGNEQFF.

This clonotype was seen a few times. The chain links TRBV7-2 to TRBJ2-1; a weak D match, TRBD1 (6 bases). The CDR3 consists of 16 residues. Germline loops: CDR1 SGHTA, CDR2 FQGNSA. V lost 3 bases and J lost 0, with 12 bases in between. CDR3: CASSFIQGPSYNEQFF. CDR3 coding DNA: TGTGCCAGCAGCTTTATACAGGGTCCCTCCTACAATGAGCAGTTCTTC.

Comments on this clonotype: The germline gene is not matched at one end of the junction; a read error may be the cause. V and J are TRBV7-2 and TRBJ1-2; TRBD1 agrees at 10 bases. This CDR3 is 13 amino acids long. Germline loops: CDR1 SGHTA, CDR2 FQGNSA. The CDR3 reads CASSLRQGAGYTF. In DNA form, the CDR3 reads TGTGCTAGCAGCTTAAGACAGGGGGCTGGCTACACCTTC.

This clonotype has only a few counts. The V gene is TRBV5-1, the J gene TRBJ2-1; D is unresolved. There are 12 residues in the CDR3. V was cut by 0 bases and J by 8 bases, with 6 bases left in between. CDR1 and CDR2 (germline): SGHRS, YFSETQ. The CDR3 DNA is TGCGCCAGCAGCTTGGATCTGCATGAGCAGTTCTTC. It translates to CASSLDLHEQFF.

The chain has TRBV5-1 and TRBJ2-7; 9 nucleotides line up with TRBD2. The germline CDR1 and CDR2 sequences are SGHRS and YFSETQ. The trim removed 5 bases at V and 6 bases at J, leaving 12 bases unmatched. CDR3 length equals 15 residues. This CDR3 reads CASSYGGTSPSEQYF. The CDR3 coding sequence is TGCGCCAGCAGTTACGGCGGGACTAGCCCCTCCGAGCAGTACTTC.

The V call is TRBV27, the J call TRBJ2-3; 7 positions match TRBD1. Looked up from germline, CDR1 is MNHEY and CDR2 is SMNVEV (reference sequence). The CDR3 has 14 residues. Losses at the gene ends were 5 bases for V and 3 bases for J; bases not matched to a gene: 5. This CDR3 reads CASSMPGQTDTQYF. The CDR3 DNA reads TGTGCCAGCAGTATGCCGGGACAGACAGATACGCAGTATTTT.

The rearrangement uses TRBV27 and TRBJ2-7, with D hard to call. The V gene lost 2 bases and the J gene lost 6 bases, with 11 bases spanning the gap. Germline CDR1 reads MNHEY; CDR2 reads SMNVEV (reference sequence). This CDR3 has 13 residues. This chain's CDR3 is CASSLRRTSEQYF. In nucleotides, the CDR3 is TGTGCCAGCAGTTTAAGGCGAACAAGCGAGCAGTACTTC.

This clonotype appeared a few times. The J gene is TRBJ2-1, the V gene TRBV29-1; 7 bases line up with TRBD1. The germline gives CDR1 SQVTM, CDR2 ANQGSEA. The CDR3 runs 11 residues. The J segment lost 6 bases and the V segment lost 7 bases, leaving 3 bases of the junction unmatched. DNA for the CDR3: TGCAGCGCCGCAGGGGGCAATGAGCAGTTCTTC. It yields the protein CSAAGGNEQFF.

The V and J genes are TRBV12-3 or TRBV12-4 and TRBJ2-5, with D perhaps TRBD1 or TRBD2 (6 bases each). CDR3 length equals 15 residues. Trimming removed 3 bases from V and 2 bases from J, with 13 bases in between. The CDR3 DNA reads TGTGCCAGCAGTTTTCCCGGGGGCAGACAAGAGACCCAGTACTTC. Protein sequence: CASSFPGGRQETQYF.

CDR3 loop: CATSDLTGRAQFF. DNA of the CDR3: TGTGCCACCAGTGACCTGACAGGGAGAGCGCAGTTCTTC. The chain combines TRBV24-1 with TRBJ2-1; 7 bases are shared with TRBD1. Germline trimming cut 4 bases from V and 12 bases from J; bases unmatched to any gene: 8. CDR1 and CDR2 from the germline V gene are KGHDR and SFDVKD. This CDR3 contains 13 residues.

The J gene is TRBJ2-5, the V gene TRBV11-2; the D gene could be TRBD1 or TRBD2 (5 bases each). Deletions cut 0 bases from V and 4 bases from J, with 12 bases between. Germline CDR1 SGHAT, CDR2 FQNNGV. The CDR3 has 15 residues. CDR3 amino acids: CASSLEMGVGETQYF. The CDR3 region has the DNA TGTGCCAGCAGCTTAGAAATGGGGGTAGGAGAGACCCAGTACTTC.

The rearrangement links TRBV20-1 to TRBJ2-3, with 12 bases identical to TRBD2. The CDR3 has 14 residues. Germline CDR1 reads DFQATT; CDR2 reads SNEGSKA (reference sequence). Unmatched junction bases numbered 6, after V lost 7 bases and J lost 4 bases. The CDR3 region is CSVFPSGRADTQYF. The CDR3 DNA follows: TGCAGTGTGTTCCCTAGCGGGAGGGCAGATACGCAGTATTTT.

The chain uses TRBV2 and TRBJ2-1; 15 bases are shared with TRBD2. The V segment lost 6 bases and the J segment 0 bases; nucleotides outside the gene matches: 6. The CDR3 contains 18 residues. Germline values: CDR1 SNHLY, CDR2 FYNNEI. The DNA of the CDR3 is TGTGCCAGCAGGCCGGGACTAGCGGGGGGAAGCTCCTACAATGAGCAGTTCTTC. It yields the protein CASRPGLAGGSSYNEQFF.

V gene TRBV14 combines with J gene TRBJ2-1; 9 bases match TRBD2. This CDR3 comprises 16 residues. J gave up 9 bases and V 0 bases, and 9 bases lay outside the gene matches. From germline, CDR1 is SGHDN and CDR2 FVKESK. CDR3 nucleotide sequence: TGTGCCAGCAGCCAAGATAGGGGAGCGGGAGGAGGTGAGCAGTTCTTC. Its translation is CASSQDRGAGGGEQFF. The full variable domain, with the rest looked up from reference TRBV14 and TRBJ2-1, is EAGVTQFPSHSVIEKGQTVTLRCDPISGHDNLYWYRRVMGKEIKFLLHFVKESKQDESGMPNNRFLAERTGGTYSTLKVQPAELEDSGVYFCASSQDRGAGGGEQFFGPGTRLTVL.

The V call is TRBV29-1, the J call TRBJ2-7, with TRBD2 as a possible D gene (5 bases). Germline assignment: CDR1 SQVTM and CDR2 ANQGSEA. The CDR3 is 20 amino acids. V was shortened by 4 bases and J by 1 base, with 32 bases between the two germline ends. CDR3 nucleotide sequence: TGCAGCGTTGTGGGGTCCGAAGAGGGTCTAGCACCGACTGGGTCCTACGAGCAGTACTTC. Its protein product is CSVVGSEEGLAPTGSYEQYF.

The V gene is TRBV20-1, the J gene TRBJ1-2, with D maybe TRBD1 (5 bases). Trimming cost V 1 base and J 4 bases, with 7 bases left between them. The CDR3 runs to 12 residues. Germline lookup yields CDR1 DFQATT and CDR2 SNEGSKA (reference sequence). The CDR3 sequence is CSARVGVYGYTF. CDR3 DNA: TGCAGTGCTAGAGTAGGGGTCTATGGCTACACCTTC.